The rows below give T cell receptor beta chains drawn from one sample of a study of blood T cell repertoires in COVID-19. Some clones are missing from TCRdb's copy, which holds only in-frame ones; the method was immunoSEQ multiplex PCR. Of more than 200,000 clones listed, 65% to 90% are singletons. Sequenced: peripheral blood. Receptors were obtained from a young man with active or convalescent COVID-19. Both conserved end residues are part of each CDR3. D genes are given only for firm matches. Part of the rows lack a size; the others show once, few, many or a class for expanded clones.

CAISESGSSYNEQFF TGTGCCATCAGTGAGTCGGGGAGCTCCTACAATGAGCAGTTCTTC TRBJ2-1 TRBV10-3 - -
CASSGGGAEQYF TGTGCCAGCAGCGGAGGGGGGGCCGAGCAGTACTTC TRBJ2-7 TRBV11-2 - -
CASSQDILGGGPYTDTQYF TGTGCCAGCAGCCAAGATATTCTTGGCGGGGGTCCCTACACAGATACGCAGTATTTT TRBJ2-3 TRBV4-2 - TRBD2
CASSPRTSGTDTQYF TGTGCCAGCAGTCCGAGGACTAGCGGCACAGATACGCAGTATTTT TRBJ2-3 TRBV6-2/TRBV6-3 - TRBD2
CASSQEGAGLGEQFF TGCGCCAGCAGCCAAGAGGGGGCTGGCTTGGGTGAGCAGTTCTTC TRBJ2-1 TRBV4-1 - -
CASSTQGNQPQHF TGTGCCAGCAGCACTCAGGGGAATCAGCCCCAGCATTTT TRBJ1-5 TRBV7-2 - -
CASSLATVNQPQHF TGTGCCAGCAGCTTAGCGACAGTCAATCAGCCCCAGCATTTT TRBJ1-5 TRBV7-8 - -
CASSVAPGTDYTGELFF TGTGCCAGCAGCGTAGCCCCGGGGACAGATTACACCGGGGAGCTGTTTTTT TRBJ2-2 TRBV9 - TRBD1
CASSQVGARNTEAFF TGCGCCAGCAGCCAAGTGGGGGCGAGGAACACTGAAGCTTTCTTT TRBJ1-1 TRBV4-3 - -
CASSYGGFSNQPQHF TGTGCCAGCAGTTACGGCGGGTTCAGCAATCAGCCCCAGCATTTT TRBJ1-5 TRBV6-5 - -
CASSEYSQGDTGELFF TGTGCCAGCAGTGAATATTCACAGGGAGACACCGGGGAGCTGTTTTTT TRBJ2-2 TRBV25-1 - -
CASSYLRTGRSTEAFF TGTGCCAGCAGTTATCTTAGGACAGGGAGGTCTACTGAAGCTTTCTTT TRBJ1-1 TRBV6-2/TRBV6-3 - TRBD1
CASGLVQGENTIYF TGTGCTAGTGGTTTGGTACAGGGCGAAAACACCATATATTTT TRBJ1-3 TRBV12-5 - -
CASSPLRGRDYSNQPQHF TGTGCCAGCAGCCCTCTACGGGGAAGGGATTATAGCAATCAGCCCCAGCATTTT TRBJ1-5 TRBV27 - -
CASSTQGAVGYTF TGTGCCAGCAGCACTCAGGGGGCGGTTGGCTACACCTTC TRBJ1-2 TRBV9 - TRBD1
CASSLDGLNQPQHF TGCGCCAGCAGCTTAGATGGACTCAATCAGCCCCAGCATTTT TRBJ1-5 TRBV5-1 - -
CASRYGTLATNEKLFF TGCGCCAGCAGATACGGGACACTGGCAACTAATGAAAAACTGTTTTTT TRBJ1-4 TRBV5-1 - -
CASSPAVHTGELFF TGTGCCAGCAGCCCAGCGGTACACACCGGGGAGCTGTTTTTT TRBJ2-2 TRBV3-1/TRBV3-2 - -
CASSVGTGPSYEQYF TGTGCCAGCAGCGTCGGGACAGGCCCATCCTACGAGCAGTACTTC TRBJ2-7 TRBV9 - TRBD1
CASSASGGGYTF TGTGCCAGTAGTGCATCAGGGGGCGGCTACACCTTC TRBJ1-2 TRBV19 - TRBD1
CAISGGSYGNQPQHF TGTGCCATCAGTGGGGGGTCCTATGGCAATCAGCCCCAGCATTTT TRBJ1-5 TRBV6-2/TRBV6-3 - -
CASSEARQLKTEAFF TGTGCCAGCAGTGAAGCGCGGCAGTTGAAGACTGAAGCTTTCTTT TRBJ1-1 TRBV2 - -
CASRTGAHQETQYF TGTGCCAGCAGGACAGGGGCACACCAAGAGACCCAGTACTTC TRBJ2-5 TRBV11-2 once TRBD1
CASSLGDRTDTQYF TGTGCCAGCAGCTTGGGAGACCGAACAGATACGCAGTATTTT TRBJ2-3 TRBV7-3 - -
CASSFSTTNEKLFF TGTGCCAGCAGCTTTAGTACAACTAATGAAAAACTGTTTTTT TRBJ1-4 TRBV7-6 - -
CASSLGTGTVSTQYF TGCGCCAGCAGCTTGGGGACAGGGACGGTGTCGACCCAGTACTTC TRBJ2-5 TRBV5-1 once TRBD1
CASFPSGGANTGELFF TGTGCCAGCTTCCCTAGCGGGGGTGCGAACACCGGGGAGCTGTTTTTT TRBJ2-2 TRBV18 few TRBD2
CASSPGGDGNIQYF TGTGCCAGCAGCCCCGGGGGGGACGGAAACATTCAGTACTTC TRBJ2-4 TRBV5-4 - TRBD2
CASSADQGTNNEQFF TGTGCCAGCTCAGCCGATCAGGGGACCAACAATGAGCAGTTCTTC TRBJ2-1 TRBV18 - -
CASSFTGTSGTGELFF TGTGCCAGCAGCTTCACCGGGACTAGCGGCACCGGGGAGCTGTTTTTT TRBJ2-2 TRBV9 - TRBD2
CASSLSGGRTEAFF TGTGCCAGCAGCTTAAGTGGGGGCCGCACTGAAGCTTTCTTT TRBJ1-1 TRBV7-3 - -
CASSPQGNSNQPQHF TGTGCCAGCAGCCCCCAGGGAAATAGCAATCAGCCCCAGCATTTT TRBJ1-5 TRBV7-2 few -
CASSGASTDTQYF TGTGCCAGCAGCGGGGCTAGCACAGATACGCAGTATTTT TRBJ2-3 TRBV4-2 many -
CASTPPTANTIYF TGTGCCAGCACCCCCCCCACAGCAAACACCATATATTTT TRBJ1-3 TRBV12-3/TRBV12-4 once -
CASSDGTGSNSPLHF TGTGCCAGCAGCGACGGGACAGGGTCAAATTCACCCCTCCACTTT TRBJ1-6 TRBV9 - TRBD1
CASRLARASGDNNEQFF TGTGCAAGTCGCTTAGCGCGGGCTAGCGGGGATAACAATGAGCAGTTCTTC TRBJ2-1 TRBV12-2 - -
CASSLTGGWTYEQYF TGTGCCAGCAGCTTGACAGGGGGCTGGACCTACGAGCAGTACTTC TRBJ2-7 TRBV11-2 - TRBD1
CASKGYEYEKLFF TGTGCCAGCAAGGGGTACGAGTATGAAAAACTGTTTTTT TRBJ1-4 TRBV12-3/TRBV12-4 - -
CASSLTKGDSYEQYF TGTGCCAGCAGCTTAACCAAGGGAGACTCCTACGAGCAGTACTTC TRBJ2-7 TRBV7-3 - -
CASSVGGSGVNGYTF TGTGCCAGCAGCGTAGGAGGGTCAGGGGTTAATGGCTACACCTTC TRBJ1-2 TRBV9 - -
CASSPRYRVGNNEQFF TGTGCCAGCAGTCCCCGATACAGGGTTGGGAACAATGAGCAGTTCTTC TRBJ2-1 TRBV2 - -
CASSPGVHRGMNTEAFF TGTGCCAGCAGTCCAGGGGTCCACCGAGGAATGAACACTGAAGCTTTCTTT TRBJ1-1 TRBV6-6 - -
CASSQTGQSTDTQYF TGTGCCAGCAGCCAAACGGGACAGAGCACAGATACGCAGTATTTT TRBJ2-3 TRBV5-4 - TRBD1
CASSSGLGGGDTQYF TGTGCCAGCAGCTCGGGACTAGGGGGTGGAGATACGCAGTATTTT TRBJ2-3 TRBV7-2 - TRBD2
CASSDALQGPIEKLFF TGTGCCAGCAGCGATGCTTTACAGGGCCCTATCGAAAAACTGTTTTTT TRBJ1-4 TRBV9 - -
CASSFQGSGNTIYF TGTGCCAGCAGTTTTCAGGGTTCTGGAAACACCATATATTTT TRBJ1-3 TRBV6-6 once -
CASSLRGDRQGPWDTEAFF TGCGCCAGCAGCTTGAGGGGCGATAGACAGGGGCCGTGGGACACTGAAGCTTTCTTT TRBJ1-1 TRBV5-1 - TRBD1